The 17 T cell receptor beta chains in this list originate from one sample, sequenced in a study of breast tumors, draining lymph nodes, adjacent tissues (TCRdb year 2016). Lymph node samples came from the axillary draining lymph nodes of breast cancer patients. Library generation was performed with multiplex PCR. The data were produced on an Illumina HiSeq 2000. Starting from the raw public reads, TCRdb applied fastp trimming at Q25, assembled clones with MiXCR and retained in-frame beta chains. Rows matching on CDR3 protein sequence are summarized as one entry with the most common DNA and genes. The sample table shows approximately 230,000 distinct CDR3 sequences, and approximately 36% are seen once. 3% to 4.5% of the sample is in the top ten clones. Material: axillary lymph node tissue. The receptors shown here come from a female donor with breast cancer. Some clones in this sample may be carry-over from other donors' samples.

This clonotype was seen only a few times. A read error may be the cause here, since a much bigger clone is one base away. The CDR3 end shows no conserved phenylalanine or tryptophan, and so a read error is likely. The genes are TRBV19 and TRBJ1-2; 7 bases map to TRBD1. V dropped 2 bases and J dropped 0; count of bases not matched to a gene: 6. CDR3 length: 16 amino acids. CDR1 is LNHDA and CDR2 is SQIVND in the germline V gene (reference sequence). This chain's CDR3 is CASSITGAAPNYGYTS. CDR3 bases: TGTGCCAGTAGTATAACAGGGGCAGCTCCTAACTATGGCTACACCTCC.

This clonotype was picked up many times. The chain employs TRBV24-1 and TRBJ2-5; D might be TRBD1 or TRBD2, each matching 5 bases. V lost 1 base, J lost 3 bases, and 11 bases lay in between. CDR3 length equals 15 residues. Germline lookup yields CDR1 KGHDR and CDR2 SFDVKD. In DNA form, the CDR3 reads TGTGCCACCAGTGATTTTGGTTTGGGGGAAGAGACCCAGTACTTC. Its protein is CATSDFGLGEETQYF.

Ten or more counts support this clonotype. The chain combines TRBV7-3 with TRBJ2-1, with D possibly TRBD2 on 5 matching bases. CDR1 is SGHTA and CDR2 is FQGTGA in the germline V gene. The CDR3 is made up of 17 amino acids. V was pared by 1 base and J by 1 base, with 14 bases between. The CDR3 loop reads CASSLIPSGGSYNEQFF. The CDR3 coding sequence is TGTGCCAGCAGCTTAATCCCCAGCGGAGGTTCCTACAATGAGCAGTTCTTC.

This clonotype has a handful of counts. J is TRBJ2-7 and V is TRBV27, with no clear D. This CDR3 spans 12 amino acids. Between the trimmed V and J ends, which lost 5 bases and 4 bases, there was a span of 9 bases. From germline, CDR1 is MNHEY and CDR2 SMNVEV (reference sequence). The CDR3 DNA sequence: TGTGCCAGCAGTCCCAACGGTTACGAGCAGTACTTC. Amino acid sequence: CASSPNGYEQYF.

This clonotype showed up many times. The chain uses TRBV11-3 and TRBJ2-6; D call uncertain. The CDR3 loop spans 11 amino acids. Per germline, CDR1 SGHNT and CDR2 YENEEA. V lost 2 bases to trimming and J lost 13 bases, with 6 bases between them. The CDR3 DNA reads as TGTGCCAGCAGCTTAACGAAGGTCCTGACTTTC. It yields the protein CASSLTKVLTF.

Turning to this clonotype: A much larger clone differs by one base, so this may be a read error. V and J are TRBV20-1 and TRBJ2-1; 9 bases are shared with TRBD2. V gave up 4 bases and J gave up 10 bases; unmatched junction bases: 11. Germline CDR1 is DFQATT and CDR2 is SNEGSKA (reference sequence). The CDR3 is 14 amino acids. The CDR3 region is CSAKMGLARAEQFF. CDR3 bases: TGCAGTGCTAAGATGGGACTAGCAAGAGCGGAGCAGTTCTTC.

This clonotype was found many times. This sequence joins TRBV2 and TRBJ2-1, with 7 bases that match TRBD2. Germline CDR1 is SNHLY and CDR2 is FYNNEI. V lost 10 bases, J lost 4 bases, and 10 bases stayed unmatched. The CDR3 loop spans 14 amino acids. The CDR3 DNA sequence: TGTGCCACCTCCGCGGGAGAGAGGTACAATGAGCAGTTCTTC. It yields the protein CATSAGERYNEQFF.

This clonotype was recorded at least ten times. The chain couples TRBV7-2 to TRBJ2-1; 9 nucleotides match TRBD2. The germline V gene has CDR1 SGHTA and CDR2 FQGNSA. The length of the CDR3 is 16 residues. Trimming took 5 bases from V and 9 from J; bases not matched to a gene: 14. DNA for the CDR3: TGTGCCAGCAGCCTGACACCGGGACTAGCTGCTGGTGAGCAGTTCTTC. It yields the protein CASSLTPGLAAGEQFF. The full variable domain, rest sourced from reference TRBV7-2 and TRBJ2-1, is GAGVSQSPSNKVTEKGKDVELRCDPISGHTALYWYRQSLGQGLEFLIYFQGNSAPDKSGLPSDRFSAERTGGSVSTLTIQRTQQEDSAVYLCASSLTPGLAAGEQFFGPGTRLTVL.

This clonotype occurred many times. V usage is TRBV2 and J usage is TRBJ2-7, with TRBD2 matching over 13 bases. From germline, CDR1 is SNHLY and CDR2 FYNNEI. The ends lost 9 bases at V and 4 bases at J; junction bases unmatched: 9. CDR3 size: 15 residues. In DNA form, the CDR3 reads TGTGCCAGTACTGCGGGACTAGCGGGACTGTACGAGCAGTACTTC. Its protein product is CASTAGLAGLYEQYF.

V gene TRBV7-9 combines with J gene TRBJ2-5; D could derive from TRBD1 or TRBD2 (5 bases each). The CDR3 runs 13 residues. Germline values: CDR1 SEHNR, CDR2 FQNEAQ (reference sequence). Between the trimmed V and J ends, which lost 2 bases and 4 bases, there was a span of 8 bases. The CDR3, as DNA: TGTGCCAGCAGCTTATGGGGGACAGAGACCCAGTACTTC. This sequence encodes CASSLWGTETQYF.

This clonotype was found many times. V usage is TRBV5-4 and J usage is TRBJ2-5; possible D gene TRBD2, 6 bases. Trimming cost V 4 bases and J 4 bases, with 14 bases left between them. Germline CDR1 SGHNT, CDR2 YYREEE (reference sequence). The CDR3 sequence is 14 residues long. The CDR3: CASSPPRGGETQYF. The DNA of the CDR3 is TGTGCCAGCAGCCCCCCCCGGGGAGGAGAGACCCAGTACTTC. Full variable domain (rest looked up from reference TRBV5-4 and TRBJ2-5): ETGVTQSPTHLIKTRGQQVTLRCSSQSGHNTVSWYQQALGQGPQFIFQYYREEENGRGNFPPRFSGLQFPNYSSELNVNALELDDSALYLCASSPPRGGETQYFGPGTRLLVL.

This clonotype came up many times. This chain connects TRBV20-1 to TRBJ2-5; 14 bases fit TRBD2. CDR3 length equals 17 residues. The V and J ends lost 5 bases and 4 bases, in that order; junction bases with no gene match: 12. CDR1 and CDR2 from the germline V gene are DFQATT and SNEGSKA (reference sequence). In DNA, the CDR3 is TGCAGTGCTTTGAAGGGACTAGCGGGGGCGGACGGAGAGACCCAGTACTTC. Translated: CSALKGLAGADGETQYF.

At least ten counts were recorded for this clonotype. The V gene is TRBV7-9, the J gene TRBJ1-2; D gene unclear. V lost 0 bases and J 6 bases, leaving 11 bases between the germline ends. The germline V gene encodes CDR1 SEHNR and CDR2 FQNEAQ (reference sequence). This CDR3 is 14 amino acids long. CDR3 sequence reads: CASSLAEGWDGYTF. CDR3 bases: TGTGCCAGCAGCTTAGCGGAGGGTTGGGATGGCTACACCTTC.

This clonotype was found many times. The chain combines TRBV7-2 with TRBJ2-3; 8 positions match TRBD2. The CDR3 consists of 15 residues. Germline V gene sequence: CDR1 SGHTA, CDR2 FQGNSA. V shed 1 base, J shed 10 bases, and the junction held 10 bases outside the gene matches. The CDR3 DNA reads TGTGCCAGCAGCTTAGGACGGGAGGGCCCTTTTGCGCAGTATTTT. Translating it yields CASSLGREGPFAQYF. The full variable domain, its missing parts supplied by reference TRBV7-2 and TRBJ2-3, is GAGVSQSPSNKVTEKGKDVELRCDPISGHTALYWYRQSLGQGLEFLIYFQGNSAPDKSGLPSDRFSAERTGGSVSTLTIQRTQQEDSAVYLCASSLGREGPFAQYFGPGTRLTVL.

The chain employs TRBV20-1 and TRBJ1-1, with 8 bases matching TRBD1. CDR1 is DFQATT and CDR2 is SNEGSKA in the germline V gene (reference sequence). V gave up 7 bases and J gave up 1 base; unmatched junction bases: 5. This CDR3 is 13 amino acids long. CDR3 DNA: TGCAGTGTCATTCAGGGGGCGAACACTGAAGCTTTCTTT. It translates to CSVIQGANTEAFF.

The chain uses TRBV5-1 and TRBJ2-3; 8 bases agree with TRBD2. Germline-derived CDR1 and CDR2 are SGHRS and YFSETQ. V was pared by 0 bases and J by 9 bases, with 12 bases of the junction left unmatched. The CDR3 is 16 residues long. The CDR3 DNA reads TGCGCCAGCAGCTTGGCCGCCGGGACTAGGGGTGGGACGCAGTATTTT. It specifies CASSLAAGTRGGTQYF.

Written as DNA, the CDR3 is TGCAGTGCTAGTTCGGACAGGGGAGGGACTAATGAAAAACTGTTTTTT. Residues: CSASSDRGGTNEKLFF. The chain recombines TRBV20-1 with TRBJ1-4; 9 bases align to TRBD1. This CDR3 contains 16 residues. J lost 2 bases, V lost 3 bases, and 7 bases had no gene match. The germline gives CDR1 DFQATT, CDR2 SNEGSKA (reference sequence).